Following are 20 T cell receptor beta chains from one sample sequenced in a study of cytomegalovirus exposure and HLA in healthy donors. The PCR made use of 60 Vbeta and 13 Jbeta primers. Data came from immunoSEQ multiplex PCR; TCRdb stores just in-frame clones and leaves some out. The table shows 90,000 to 150,000 clones, with around 70% occurring only once. The sample consisted of PBMCs. These receptors all stem from a middle-aged woman in good health and CMV-seronegative.

The chain couples TRBV9 to TRBJ1-4; 7 bases map to TRBD1. Germline trimming cut 3 bases from V and 2 bases from J; bases unmatched to any gene: 4. Germline CDR1 SGDLS, CDR2 YYNGEE. CDR3 size: 15 residues. The CDR3 protein is CASSEETGTNEKLFF. The CDR3 DNA follows: TGTGCCAGCAGCGAGGAGACAGGGACTAATGAAAAACTGTTTTTT.

In this sample, this clone turned up a few times. V and J are TRBV30 and TRBJ2-7, with a possible D match to TRBD1 (6 bases). CDR1 is GTSNPN and CDR2 is SVGIG in the germline V gene (reference sequence). The V gene lost 2 bases and the J gene lost 2 bases, with 16 bases spanning the gap. There are 15 residues in the CDR3. The CDR3 DNA follows: TGTGCCTGGAGTACCGGGACACTCCTTACCTACGAGCAGTACTTC. Residues: CAWSTGTLLTYEQYF. Based on the CDR3 plus reference TRBV30 and TRBJ2-7, the full variable domain is SQTIHQWPATLVQPVGSPLSLECTVEGTSNPNLYWYRQAAGRGLQLLFYSVGIGQISSEVPQNLSASRPQDRQFILSSKKLLLSDSGFYLCAWSTGTLLTYEQYFGPGTRLTVT.

The rearrangement uses TRBV28 and TRBJ1-5; 7 nucleotides match TRBD1. Germline CDR1 reads MDHEN; CDR2 reads SYDVKM. The CDR3 has 15 amino acids. The V and J ends lost 2 bases and 2 bases, in that order; junction bases with no gene match: 3. CDR3 residues: CASSLDRVGNQPQHF. The CDR3 DNA is TGTGCCAGCAGTTTAGACAGGGTGGGCAATCAGCCCCAGCATTTT. Filled out from reference TRBV28 and TRBJ1-5, the complete variable domain reads DVKVTQSSRYLVKRTGEKVFLECVQDMDHENMFWYRQDPGLGLRLIYFSYDVKMKEKGDIPEGYSVSREKKERFSLILESASTNQTSMYLCASSLDRVGNQPQHFGDGTRLSIL.

V is TRBV7-9 and J is TRBJ1-3; 10 nucleotides match TRBD1. Per germline, CDR1 SEHNR and CDR2 FQNEAQ (reference sequence). The CDR3 loop spans 16 amino acids. Losses at the gene ends were 3 bases for V and 3 bases for J; bases not matched to a gene: 5. CDR3 sequence: CASSFRDRGYGNTIYF. In nucleotides, the CDR3 is TGTGCCAGCAGCTTTAGGGACAGGGGTTATGGAAACACCATATATTTT. The full variable domain, with the rest looked up from reference TRBV7-9 and TRBJ1-3, is DTGVSQNPRHKITKRGQNVTFRCDPISEHNRLYWYRQTLGQGPEFLTYFQNEAQLEKSRLLSDRFSAERPKGSFSTLEIQRTEQGDSAMYLCASSFRDRGYGNTIYFGEGSWLTVV.

V is TRBV5-1 and J is TRBJ2-3; the match to TRBD2 covers 10 bases. CDR3 size: 14 residues. The V segment lost 3 bases and the J segment 5 bases; nucleotides outside the gene matches: 3. Germline V CDR1 and CDR2: SGHRS, YFSETQ. In DNA, the CDR3 is TGCGCCAGCAGCTCTAGCGGGAGCGGAGATACGCAGTATTTT. It translates to CASSSSGSGDTQYF.

The V gene is TRBV9, the J gene TRBJ1-4, with 8 bases aligning to TRBD1. The germline CDR1 and CDR2 sequences are SGDLS and YYNGEE. This CDR3 region has 16 residues. Losses at the gene ends were 6 bases for V and 8 bases for J; bases not matched to a gene: 15. CDR3: CASTPTGQAGEEKLFF. In DNA, the CDR3 is TGTGCCAGCACCCCAACGGGACAGGCCGGCGAAGAAAAACTGTTTTTT.

The CDR3, as DNA: TGTGCCAGTAGCCCGACGGGACTCTCCGGTAATGAAAAACTGTTTTTT. It translates to CASSPTGLSGNEKLFF. The chain couples TRBV19 to TRBJ1-4, with D possibly matching TRBD1 (5 bases). Germline V gives CDR1 LNHDA, CDR2 SQIVND (reference sequence). The ends were cut back, 6 bases at V and 4 bases at J, with 18 bases in the middle. This CDR3 contains 16 residues.

This clone is a singleton in its sample. This sequence joins TRBV5-8 and TRBJ2-7; TRBD2 aligns across 7 bases. Unmatched junction bases numbered 15, after V lost 4 bases and J lost 5 bases. Germline V gives CDR1 SGHTS, CDR2 YDEGEE. The CDR3 loop spans 16 amino acids. The CDR3 nucleotides read TGTGCCAGCAGCCATGGGGGGGAGCGCCCGAGGGACGAGCAGTACTTC. It codes for CASSHGGERPRDEQYF.

V gene TRBV9 combines with J gene TRBJ2-3, with D maybe TRBD2 (7 bases). Germline V gene lookup returns CDR1 SGDLS and CDR2 YYNGEE. The CDR3 contains 17 residues. Trimming pared 3 bases from V and 2 bases from J, leaving 19 bases between. The CDR3 is CASSARLAGGLTDTQYF. The CDR3 DNA reads as TGTGCCAGCAGCGCGAGACTAGCTGGGGGCCTCACAGATACGCAGTATTTT.

As for this clone: The junction does not match germline at one end; this may be a read error. This chain links TRBV7-7 with TRBJ1-1, with TRBD1 matching 7 bases. This CDR3 comprises 17 residues. The germline gives CDR1 SSHAT, CDR2 FNYEAQ (reference sequence). The CDR3 region is CASSLLYDRDYRSEAFF. The CDR3 region has the DNA TGTGCTAGCAGCTTACTTTACGACAGGGATTATCGCTCTGAAGCTTTCTTT.

This sequence joins TRBV7-6 and TRBJ2-7; 8 bases map to TRBD1. The CDR3 contains 15 residues. Trimming took 1 base from V and 5 from J; bases not matched to a gene: 7. Germline CDR1 and CDR2: SGHVS and FNYEAQ. The CDR3 sequence: CASSLGAGGNNEQYF. The CDR3 coding sequence is TGTGCCAGCAGCTTAGGGGCAGGGGGCAACAACGAGCAGTACTTC. The variable domain in full, completed from reference TRBV7-6 and TRBJ2-7, reads GAGVSQSPRYKVTKRGQDVALRCDPISGHVSLYWYRQALGQGPEFLTYFNYEAQQDKSGLPNDRFSAERPEGSISTLTIQRTEQRDSAMYRCASSLGAGGNNEQYFGPGTRLTVT.

The J gene is TRBJ2-5, the V gene TRBV7-6; TRBD1 is a possible D gene (6 bases). This CDR3 region has 14 residues. Trimming left V 5 bases short and J 2 bases short, with 12 bases between. The germline CDR1 and CDR2 sequences are SGHVS and FNYEAQ. The CDR3 DNA is TGTGCCAGCAGCCTAAGGACAGAACAAGAGACCCAGTACTTC. Translating it yields CASSLRTEQETQYF.

The gene calls are TRBV4-3 and TRBJ2-3; 12 bases agree with TRBD1. This CDR3 has 17 residues. The ends lost 6 bases at V and 8 bases at J; junction bases unmatched: 15. Germline V CDR1 and CDR2: LGHNA, YSLEER. CDR3 amino acids: CASSTNYRDRGLGTQYF. Here the CDR3 DNA reads TGCGCCAGCAGTACCAATTACCGGGACAGGGGGCTCGGTACGCAGTATTTT.

V usage is TRBV6-1 and J usage is TRBJ1-2; TRBD1 might be the D (6 bases). Trimming pared 4 bases from V and 5 bases from J, leaving 11 bases between. This CDR3 contains 13 residues. Germline lookup yields CDR1 MNHNS and CDR2 SASEGT. The CDR3 region is CASSGTGMYGYTF. The CDR3 DNA reads as TGTGCCAGCAGTGGTACAGGGATGTATGGCTACACCTTC.

This chain's CDR3 is CASSLDLGPFGEQYF. The CDR3 DNA reads TGTGCCAGCAGCTTAGATTTGGGCCCATTTGGGGAGCAGTACTTC. This chain joins TRBV7-8 and TRBJ2-7; no definite D call. Germline-derived CDR1 and CDR2 are SGHVS and FQNEAQ. Trimming pared 1 base from V and 7 bases from J, leaving 17 bases between. This CDR3 is built from 15 residues.

The gene calls are TRBV2 and TRBJ2-1; no clear D. The CDR3 is made up of 12 amino acids. The ends were cut back, 5 bases at V and 1 base at J, with 3 bases in the middle. Germline V gene sequence: CDR1 SNHLY, CDR2 FYNNEI. As DNA, the CDR3 is TGTGCCAGCAGTCTATCCTACAATGAGCAGTTCTTC. It translates to CASSLSYNEQFF.

The genes are TRBV6-1 and TRBJ1-2; TRBD1 matches 7 bases. J gave up 4 bases and V 3 bases, and 14 bases lay outside the gene matches. Looked up from germline, CDR1 is MNHNS and CDR2 is SASEGT. This CDR3 has 17 amino acids. In DNA form, the CDR3 reads TGTGCCAGCAGTGACGACAGGGCCGGTCAGCGACGCTATGGCTACACCTTC. Translating gives CASSDDRAGQRRYGYTF.

The V gene is TRBV7-6, the J gene TRBJ2-1; possible D gene TRBD2, 6 bases. The CDR3 length is 13 residues. The V and J ends lost 5 bases and 10 bases respectively, with 15 bases between them. Germline lookup yields CDR1 SGHVS and CDR2 FNYEAQ. In DNA form, the CDR3 reads TGTGCCAGCAGCGAGCGACTAGATGACGAGCAGTTCTTC. It yields the protein CASSERLDDEQFF.

The rearrangement links TRBV4-1 to TRBJ1-2; 9 bases map to TRBD1. Germline trimming cut 1 base from V and 10 bases from J; bases unmatched to any gene: 10. The CDR3 extends over 15 amino acids. Germline V lookup: CDR1 MGHRA, CDR2 YSYEKL. Here the CDR3 DNA reads TGCGCCAGCAGCCAAGGGGTGAAGGGGACAGGGCACTACACCTTC. Its protein is CASSQGVKGTGHYTF.

The V call is TRBV5-4, the J call TRBJ1-1; possibly TRBD1 for D (5 bases). The CDR3 consists of 15 residues. Germline assignment: CDR1 SGHNT and CDR2 YYREEE (reference sequence). V gave up 3 bases and J gave up 7 bases, with 19 bases separating them. CDR3 sequence reads: CASSSLQRGWGEAFF. CDR3 nucleotide sequence: TGTGCCAGCAGCTCGCTGCAAAGGGGATGGGGTGAAGCTTTCTTT.